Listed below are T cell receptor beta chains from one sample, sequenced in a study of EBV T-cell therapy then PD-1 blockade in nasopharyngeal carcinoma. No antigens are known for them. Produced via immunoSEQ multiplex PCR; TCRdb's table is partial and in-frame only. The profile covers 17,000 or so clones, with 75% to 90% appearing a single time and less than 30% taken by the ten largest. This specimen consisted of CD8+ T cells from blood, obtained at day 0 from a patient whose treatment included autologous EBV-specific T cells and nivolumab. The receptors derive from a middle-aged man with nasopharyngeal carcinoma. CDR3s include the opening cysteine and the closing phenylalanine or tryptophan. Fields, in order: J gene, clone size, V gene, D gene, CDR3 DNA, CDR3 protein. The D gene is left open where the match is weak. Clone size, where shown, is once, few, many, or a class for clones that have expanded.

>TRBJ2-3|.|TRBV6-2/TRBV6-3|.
TGTGCCAGCAGTCACAGGGAGGCCACAGATACGCAGTATTTT
CASSHREATDTQYF
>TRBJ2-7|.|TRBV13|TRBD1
TGTGCCAGCAGCTCCCGGGACAGGTACTACGAGCAGTACTTC
CASSSRDRYYEQYF
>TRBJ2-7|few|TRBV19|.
TGTGCCAGTAGTTGGGCAGAGAGCTCCTACGAGCAGTACTTC
CASSWAESSYEQYF
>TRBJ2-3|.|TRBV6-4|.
TGTGCCAGCAGGTTGGTAGCGGCTAGCACAGATACGCAGTATTTT
CASRLVAASTDTQYF
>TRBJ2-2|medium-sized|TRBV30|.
TGTGCCTGGAAGGGGCAAGGGGAGACCGGGGAGCTGTTTTTT
CAWKGQGETGELFF
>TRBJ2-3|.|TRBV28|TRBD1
TGTGCCAGCAGCCTACCCGCGGGACAGGGGGCCGGAGATACGCAGTATTTT
CASSLPAGQGAGDTQYF
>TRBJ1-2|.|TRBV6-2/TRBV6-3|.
TGTGCCAGCAGTTACAATGGAGACGGGGAGGCGGTCGACTATGGCTACACCTTC
CASSYNGDGEAVDYGYTF
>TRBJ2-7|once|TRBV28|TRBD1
TGTGCCAGCAGTCCGGGACAGGGGAGCTCCTACGAGCAGTACTTC
CASSPGQGSSYEQYF
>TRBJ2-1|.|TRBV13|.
TGTGCCAGCAGCTCCAGGAATGAGCAGTTCTTC
CASSSRNEQFF
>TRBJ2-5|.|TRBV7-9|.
TGTGCCAGCAGCTTAAATTGGCAGGGGGGTGGCGAGACCCAGTACTTC
CASSLNWQGGGETQYF
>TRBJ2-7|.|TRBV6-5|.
TGTGCCAGCAGTTACTCCACCTCTCGGGGGCCCTACGAGCAGTACTTC
CASSYSTSRGPYEQYF
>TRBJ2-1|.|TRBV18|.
TGTGCCAGCTGGCCGGGACCCCGGGATCACAATGAGCAGTTCTTC
CASWPGPRDHNEQFF
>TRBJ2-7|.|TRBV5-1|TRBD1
TGCGCCAGCAGCTTTCGGACAGGGAAATCCTACGAGCAGTACTTC
CASSFRTGKSYEQYF
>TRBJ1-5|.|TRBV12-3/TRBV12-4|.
TGTGCCACCTCACGGGCGGGGAATCAGCCCCAGCATTTT
CATSRAGNQPQHF
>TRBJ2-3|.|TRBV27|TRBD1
TGTGCCAGCAGACTAGGGACAGGGGGTTGGGGCACAGATACGCAGTATTTT
CASRLGTGGWGTDTQYF
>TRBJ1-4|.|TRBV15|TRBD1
TGTGCCACCAGCGTCTGGGACAGGGGCTTAAATGAAAAACTGTTTTTT
CATSVWDRGLNEKLFF
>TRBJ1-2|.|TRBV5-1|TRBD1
TGCGCCAGCAGCTTGAAGGGGGCGAACTATGGCTACACCTTC
CASSLKGANYGYTF
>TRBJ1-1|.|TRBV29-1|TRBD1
TGCAGCGTTGTCGGGACAGCTAACACTGAAGCTTTCTTT
CSVVGTANTEAFF
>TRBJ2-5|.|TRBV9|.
TGTGCCAGCAGCGTAGACGGGACACCAGAAGAGACCCAGTACTTC
CASSVDGTPEETQYF
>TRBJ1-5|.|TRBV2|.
TGTGCCAGCTCCAAGGACAATAGCAATCAGCCCCAGCATTTT
CASSKDNSNQPQHF
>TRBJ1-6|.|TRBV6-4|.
TGTGCCAGCAGTGACTCACGGGAAAATTCACCCCTCCACTTT
CASSDSRENSPLHF
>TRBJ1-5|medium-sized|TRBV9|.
TGTGCCAGCAGCGTAGACGGGCGGACGAGTCAGCCCCAGCATTTT
CASSVDGRTSQPQHF
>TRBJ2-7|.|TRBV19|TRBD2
TGTGCCAGTAGGGGACTAGCGGGGGACCTCGGAGAGCAGTACTTC
CASRGLAGDLGEQYF
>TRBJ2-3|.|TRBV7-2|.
TGTGCCAGCAGCTACAGCTATACGCAGTATTTT
CASSYSYTQYF
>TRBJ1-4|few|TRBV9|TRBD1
TGTGCCAGCAGCGGGACAGGGAGTGAAAAACTGTTTTTT
CASSGTGSEKLFF
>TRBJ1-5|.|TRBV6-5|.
TGTGCCAGCAGTTACGGGCAGGGGAGTAATCAGCCCCAGCATTTT
CASSYGQGSNQPQHF